The next 8 T cell receptor beta chains were all read from a single sample in a study of molecular identifiers for immune sequencing clone quantification (dated by TCRdb to between 2018 and 2020). The library was built by means of PCR. The listed sequencing device is Illumina HiSeq 4000. TCRdb ran its own pipeline on the public reads, namely fastp trimming at Q25 and MiXCR clone calling, and kept in-frame beta chains. Identical CDR3 proteins give one entry, which carries the most common genes and DNA. The sample profile shows 350,000 or so distinct CDR3 sequences; about 20% of them were found once. The top ten clonotypes cover approximately 0.83% of the sample. The sample comprised naive CD8+ T cells from blood, with Jurkat cell RNA spiked in. This sample's cell subset or site label indicates: FACS-sorted CD8+CD4-CCR7+CD45RA+ naive T cells. These receptors all stem from a human donor in good health. Some libraries in this study had Jurkat cell RNA spiked in.

J is TRBJ2-1 and V is TRBV4-3; D is ambiguous. CDR3 size: 18 residues. Per the germline V gene, CDR1 is LGHNA and CDR2 is YSLEER. V lost 1 base and J lost 4, with 20 bases in between. The CDR3 here is CASSQGSGITNLYNEQFF. Written as DNA, the CDR3 is TGCGCCAGCAGCCAAGGTTCAGGAATCACCAACCTTTACAATGAGCAGTTCTTC.

This clonotype has at least ten counts. The chain combines TRBV27 with TRBJ1-1, with D possibly matching TRBD1 (5 bases). The germline V gene encodes CDR1 MNHEY and CDR2 SMNVEV (reference sequence). The CDR3 contains 11 residues. The V gene lost 6 bases and the J gene lost 4 bases, with 6 bases spanning the gap. CDR3 amino acids: CASRGPTEAFF. CDR3 in DNA: TGTGCCAGCAGGGGACCCACTGAAGCTTTCTTT.

This clonotype was seen repeatedly, ten times or more. The chain recombines TRBV7-6 with TRBJ2-7; D is uncertain. This CDR3 region has 13 residues. Germline V gene data show CDR1 as SGHVS and CDR2 as FNYEAQ. V dropped 5 bases and J dropped 2 bases, with 10 bases sitting between them. Here the CDR3 reads CASSTLGAYEQYF. In nucleotides, the CDR3 is TGTGCCAGCAGCACCCTTGGCGCCTACGAGCAGTACTTC.

As to this clonotype: This may be a read error, as it is one base from a much larger clone. CDR3 amino acids: CASSLVPGEGNIEAFF. The CDR3 DNA follows: TGTGCCAGCAGCTTAGTTCCAGGGGAGGGAAACATTGAAGCTTTCTTT. The chain couples TRBV7-6 to TRBJ1-1; a weak D match, TRBD1 (6 bases). The CDR3 loop spans 16 amino acids. Germline loops: CDR1 SGHVS, CDR2 FNYEAQ.

This clonotype was detected only a few times. This chain uses TRBV11-2 with TRBJ2-3; D gene unclear. V lost 5 bases to trimming and J lost 4 bases, with 22 bases between them. The CDR3 spans 17 residues. The V gene's germline CDR1 is SGHAT and CDR2 FQNNGV. The CDR3 sequence: CASSASMDLVFSDTQYF. The CDR3 DNA sequence: TGTGCCAGCAGCGCCAGTATGGACCTGGTCTTCTCAGATACGCAGTATTTT.

At least ten counts were recorded for this clonotype. The DNA for the CDR3 is TGTGCCAGCACCGAAATCGCCGGGGAGCTGTTTTTT. Protein: CASTEIAGELFF. V is TRBV12-3 or TRBV12-4 and J is TRBJ2-2; D is ambiguous. This CDR3 is 12 amino acids long. The ends were cut back, 7 bases at V and 6 bases at J, with 9 bases in the middle.

There are many counts of this clonotype. This chain uses TRBV18 with TRBJ1-1; D is possibly TRBD1 (5 bases). The germline V gene has CDR1 KGHSH and CDR2 LQKENI. V shed 4 bases and J shed 7 bases, with 16 bases lying between them. This CDR3 has 14 residues. The CDR3 DNA is TGTGCCAGCTCACTTCAGGGAGACGCACTTGAAGCTTTCTTT. It codes for CASSLQGDALEAFF.

To note about this clonotype: A clone one base away is much larger, so this may be a read error. The chain employs TRBV5-5 and TRBJ1-1; D gene uncertain. CDR1 and CDR2 (germline): SGHKS, YYEKEE (reference sequence). The V and J ends lost 4 bases and 0 bases respectively, with 16 bases between them. The CDR3 totals 16 residues. The CDR3 loop reads CASSTAPLGMNTEAFF. The DNA for the CDR3 is TGTGCCAGCAGCACAGCCCCTTTGGGGATGAACACTGAAGCTTTCTTT.